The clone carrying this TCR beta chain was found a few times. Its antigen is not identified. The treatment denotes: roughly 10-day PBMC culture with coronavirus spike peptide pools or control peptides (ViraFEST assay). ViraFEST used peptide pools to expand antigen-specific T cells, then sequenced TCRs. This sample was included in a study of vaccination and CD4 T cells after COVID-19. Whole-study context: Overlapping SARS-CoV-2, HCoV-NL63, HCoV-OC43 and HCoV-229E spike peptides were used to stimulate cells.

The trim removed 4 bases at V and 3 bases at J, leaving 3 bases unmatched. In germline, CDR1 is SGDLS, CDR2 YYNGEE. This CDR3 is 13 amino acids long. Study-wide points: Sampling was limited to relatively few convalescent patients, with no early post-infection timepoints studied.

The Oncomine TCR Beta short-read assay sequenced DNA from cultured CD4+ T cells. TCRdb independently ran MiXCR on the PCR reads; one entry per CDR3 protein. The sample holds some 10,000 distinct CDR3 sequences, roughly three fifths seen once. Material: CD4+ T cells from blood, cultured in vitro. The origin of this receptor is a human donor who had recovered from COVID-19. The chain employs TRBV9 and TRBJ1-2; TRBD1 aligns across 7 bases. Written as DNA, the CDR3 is TGTGCCAGCAGCCCGGACAGGCACTATGGCTACACCTTC. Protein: CASSPDRHYGYTF.